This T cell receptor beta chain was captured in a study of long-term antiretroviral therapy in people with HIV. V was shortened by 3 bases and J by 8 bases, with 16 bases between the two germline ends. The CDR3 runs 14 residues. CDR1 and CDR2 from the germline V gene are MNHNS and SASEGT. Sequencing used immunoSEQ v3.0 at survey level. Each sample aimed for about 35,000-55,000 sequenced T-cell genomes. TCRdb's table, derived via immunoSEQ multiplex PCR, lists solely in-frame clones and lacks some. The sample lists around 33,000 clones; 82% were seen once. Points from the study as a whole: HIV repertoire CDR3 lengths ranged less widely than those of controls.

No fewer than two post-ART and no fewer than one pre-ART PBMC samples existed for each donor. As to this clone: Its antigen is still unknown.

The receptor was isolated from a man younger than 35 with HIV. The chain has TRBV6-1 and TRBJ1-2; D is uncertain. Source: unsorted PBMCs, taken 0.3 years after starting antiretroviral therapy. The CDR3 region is CASSERAVVFGYTF. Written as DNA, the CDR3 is TGTGCCAGCAGTGAGCGGGCGGTGGTCTTCGGCTACACCTTC.